Listed here are 2 T cell receptor beta chains from one sample, sequenced in a study of blood T cell repertoires in COVID-19. Profiling relied on immunoSEQ multiplex PCR, and the TCRdb table lists in-frame clones only, not all of them. The sample has roughly 500,000 clones; approximately 89% are singletons. Sequencing was carried out using peripheral blood. Receptors originate from a man younger than 30 with COVID-19, enrolled during active disease.

The chain combines TRBV28 with TRBJ2-1; D is perhaps TRBD2 (5 bases). V gave up 4 bases and J gave up 2 bases, with 15 bases separating them. The CDR3 length is 16 residues. The germline CDR1 and CDR2 sequences are MDHEN and SYDVKM. As DNA, the CDR3 is TGTGCCAGCAGTTCCCCTCTAGCTGTGACCTACAATGAGCAGTTCTTC. Translated: CASSSPLAVTYNEQFF.

This clone is a singleton in its sample. The V and J genes are TRBV19 and TRBJ2-1; TRBD2 aligns across 10 bases. This CDR3 is 14 amino acids long. The J segment lost 6 bases and the V segment lost 4 bases, leaving 3 bases of the junction unmatched. Germline loops: CDR1 LNHDA, CDR2 SQIVND (reference sequence). The CDR3 region is CASSTGTSVNEQFF. The CDR3 bases are TGTGCCAGTAGTACCGGGACTAGCGTCAATGAGCAGTTCTTC.